This is a list of T cell receptor beta chains from one sample in a study of T cell responses to AZD1222 COVID-19 vaccine. Here immunoSEQ multiplex PCR was the method, and the copy in TCRdb shows in-frame clones only, minus some. The table shows 180,000 or so clones, with about 93% occurring only once. Here the sequenced sample was peripheral blood, taken 28 days after the second dose of the MenACWY control vaccine. All receptors come from an adult who received the MenACWY meningococcal vaccine as a control. Each CDR3 is given with its conserved first and last residue. A D gene is named only where the DNA matches it firmly. Not every row has a clone size; where given, it reads once, few, many or a size class.

-,16,-,TRBJ2-3,TRBV9,TGTGCCAGCAGCCCCCATGGTAGCATAAGCACAGATACGCAGTATTTT,CASSPHGSISTDTQYF
-,13,-,TRBJ2-6,TRBV15,TGTGCCTCGAAGAACTCTGGGGCCAACGTCCTGACTTTC,CASKNSGANVLTF
-,20,-,TRBJ1-2,TRBV4-1,TGCGCCAGCACCATCCAAGAATCAAGAGGTAGTCAGATAATAAACTATGGCTACACCTTC,CASTIQESRGSQIINYGYTF
-,13,-,TRBJ1-1,TRBV23-1,TGCGCCAGCAGTCAATCAGTGAACACTGAAGCTTTCTTT,CASSQSVNTEAFF
-,14,-,TRBJ2-5,TRBV18,TGTGCCAGCTCACCACCGAGGGGTCAAGAGACCCAGTACTTC,CASSPPRGQETQYF
-,15,-,TRBJ2-3,TRBV28,TGTGCCAGCAGCCCTTTCGGGGATCTAACAGATACGCAGTATTTT,CASSPFGDLTDTQYF
once,15,-,TRBJ1-5,TRBV5-5,TGTGCCAGCAGCCCCCTAGGGGCAGGAGGTCAGCCCCAGCATTTT,CASSPLGAGGQPQHF
-,12,-,TRBJ2-3,TRBV12-3/TRBV12-4,TGTGCCAGCAGTTTAAGTCCAGATACGCAGTATTTT,CASSLSPDTQYF
-,17,-,TRBJ2-1,TRBV2,TGTGCCAGCAGTGATTATGGGACTCCCCAAGCTGAAAATGAGCAGTTCTTC,CASSDYGTPQAENEQFF
-,14,TRBD2,TRBJ2-3,TRBV7-2,TGTGCCAGCAGCTCAGCCTTAGCGGGAGATACGCAGTATTTT,CASSSALAGDTQYF
-,13,-,TRBJ1-1,TRBV27,TGTGCCAGCAGTTTCAGGGGTGGGAGTGAAGCTTTCTTT,CASSFRGGSEAFF
-,12,-,TRBJ2-5,TRBV30,TGTGCCTGGAGTGCTAGTACAGAGACCCAGTACTTC,CAWSASTETQYF
-,13,-,TRBJ2-7,TRBV11-2,TGTGCCAGCAGCTTAGGACAGCACTACGAGCAGTACTTC,CASSLGQHYEQYF
-,18,TRBD2,TRBJ2-7,TRBV27,TGTGCCAGCAGTTCCATCCCGCCCCCCGGGGGGGTCCGGTCCGAGCAGTACTTC,CASSSIPPPGGVRSEQYF
-,16,TRBD1,TRBJ1-1,TRBV19,TGTGCCAGTAACTTACAGGGGCGCCGGGTGAACACTGAAGCTTTCTTT,CASNLQGRRVNTEAFF
-,15,TRBD1,TRBJ1-2,TRBV7-9,TGTGCCAGCAGCTCAGACAGGGGGCACGCGCGTGGCTACACCTTC,CASSSDRGHARGYTF
-,14,-,TRBJ1-5,TRBV6-2/TRBV6-3,TGTGCCAGCAGTTTTCAATTTTGGGGTCAGCCCCAGCATTTT,CASSFQFWGQPQHF
-,12,-,TRBJ2-5,TRBV5-1,TGCGCCAGCAGCGAAACACAAGAGACCCAGTACTTC,CASSETQETQYF
-,16,-,TRBJ2-3,TRBV7-2,TGTGCCAGCAGACCGGGCAGGGGACGGGACACAGATACGCAGTATTTT,CASRPGRGRDTDTQYF
-,16,TRBD2,TRBJ2-3,TRBV5-1,TGCGCCAGCAGCTGGGAGACTAGCGGGGGGACAGATACGCAGTATTTT,CASSWETSGGTDTQYF
once,12,-,TRBJ1-2,TRBV7-9,TGTGCCAGCAGCTTGGGAGACTATGGCTACACCTTC,CASSLGDYGYTF
-,15,TRBD1,TRBJ1-1,TRBV5-5,TGTGCCAGCAGCATCCGACAGGGAAGTTACACTGAAGCTTTCTTT,CASSIRQGSYTEAFF
-,14,-,TRBJ1-1,TRBV7-9,TGTGCCAGCAGCTTATCCGTAGGGAACACTGAAGCTTTCTTT,CASSLSVGNTEAFF
few,16,-,TRBJ1-2,TRBV6-2/TRBV6-3,TGTGCCAGCAGCAAAATTCCTTCCGGGAGCTTCTATGGCTACACCTTC,CASSKIPSGSFYGYTF
-,16,-,TRBJ2-2,TRBV27,TGTGCCAGCAGCCCTTCAGGGGTAAGGAGGACCGGGGAGCTGTTTTTT,CASSPSGVRRTGELFF